This TCR beta chain was identified during a study of vaccination and CD4 T cells after COVID-19. Described treatment: approximately 9-day PBMC culture with coronavirus spike peptide pools or control peptides (ViraFEST assay). This clonotype was found a few times. No antigen is known for it. Sequencing of cultured CD4+ T cell DNA used the Oncomine TCR Beta short-read assay. TCRdb re-called the PCR reads with MiXCR, one entry per CDR3 protein. This sample carries around 9,100 distinct CDR3 sequences, 60% to 70% of them seen once, and the ten largest clones take roughly 38%. The sample was CD4+ T cells from blood, cultured in vitro. This clonotype was sampled from a human donor who had recovered from COVID-19.

CDR3 protein: CASSLARGAKGSYEQYF. CDR3 DNA: TGTGCCAGCAGTTTAGCTAGAGGCGCCAAGGGTTCCTACGAGCAGTACTTC. The chain recombines TRBV12-3 or TRBV12-4 with TRBJ2-7; no firm D call. Trimming removed 0 bases at V and 1 base at J, with 16 bases between. The CDR3 is made up of 17 amino acids.